One and the same sample provided the 9 T cell receptor beta chains below, sequenced in a study of blood T cells in healthy people across ages. A second PCR, run for about 6 to 11 cycles, used a sample-barcoded 5' primer plus a J-beta primer mix. From the 5' RACE reads, TCRdb called clonotypes with MiXCR, one entry per CDR3 protein. Among 1.5 million or so distinct CDR3 sequences listed, 35% to 45% were seen once. The specimen was blood. These receptor sequences come from a young woman in good health.

The chain combines TRBV20-1 with TRBJ2-1; no definite D call. The CDR3 runs to 15 residues. The V gene's germline CDR1 is DFQATT and CDR2 SNEGSKA (reference sequence). The ends were cut back, 5 bases at V and 0 bases at J, with 14 bases in the middle. CDR3 amino acids: CSAPLPRSSYNEQFF. The CDR3 nucleotides read TGCAGTGCTCCGCTCCCCAGGAGCTCCTACAATGAGCAGTTCTTC.

This chain connects TRBV20-1 to TRBJ2-7; TRBD2 is a possible D gene (6 bases). Deletions cut 5 bases from V and 0 bases from J, with 8 bases between. The CDR3 sequence is 12 residues long. Germline loops: CDR1 DFQATT, CDR2 SNEGSKA (reference sequence). CDR3 in DNA: TGCAGTGCTGCGGGGCCCTCCTACGAGCAGTACTTC. Protein sequence: CSAAGPSYEQYF.

V and J are TRBV3-1 and TRBJ1-1; 11 bases are a match to TRBD1. The V and J ends lost 4 bases and 7 bases, in that order; junction bases with no gene match: 5. The germline gives CDR1 LGHDT, CDR2 YNNKEL (reference sequence). This CDR3 spans 14 amino acids. The CDR3 reads CASSPGQGADEAFF. The DNA of the CDR3 is TGTGCCAGCAGCCCAGGACAGGGGGCCGATGAAGCTTTCTTT.

This clonotype was observed a few times. The gene calls are TRBV4-3 and TRBJ2-1, with 9 bases that match TRBD2. The DNA end lines up better with TRBJ2-7; the J call may be wrong. The CDR3 totals 15 residues. The V gene's germline CDR1 is LGHNA and CDR2 YSLEER. CDR3 sequence (DNA): TGCGCCAGCAGCCCCCTCGCGGGGGGGAGCAATGAGCAGTACTTC. This codes for CASSPLAGGSNEQYF.

The gene calls are TRBV21-1 and TRBJ2-7; the table's D call TRBD1 went unverified against the DNA. TRBV21-1 is recorded as a pseudogene. CDR3 length: 14 amino acids. The CDR3, as DNA: TGTGCCAGAGACGACAGGGGGCGTAGCTACGAGCAGTACTTC. Protein: CARDDRGRSYEQYF.

The chain couples TRBV5-1 to TRBJ2-5, with 9 bases aligning to TRBD2. This CDR3 has 16 residues. Unmatched junction bases numbered 9, after V lost 1 base and J lost 5 bases. CDR1 and CDR2 from the germline V gene are SGHRS and YFSETQ. In DNA form, the CDR3 reads TGCGCCAGCAGCTTGTTTCCTAGCGGGGACGGGGAGACCCAGTACTTC. Its translation: CASSLFPSGDGETQYF.

CDR3 DNA: TGTGCCAGCAACAGGGACAGATACAATTCACCCCTCCACTTT. This translates into CASNRDRYNSPLHF. The chain has TRBV5-6 and TRBJ1-6, with 7 nucleotides matching TRBD1. The length of the CDR3 is 14 residues. Germline V gives CDR1 SGHDT, CDR2 YYEEEE. The J segment lost 7 bases and the V segment lost 6 bases, leaving 7 bases of the junction unmatched.

This clonotype was seen a few times. The chain carries TRBV7-9 and TRBJ1-2; possibly TRBD1 for D (5 bases). The CDR3 totals 13 residues. Germline CDR1 reads SEHNR; CDR2 reads FQNEAQ (reference sequence). Trimming pared 5 bases from V and 4 bases from J, leaving 11 bases between. CDR3 region: CASSGHNRYGYTF. In DNA form, the CDR3 reads TGTGCCAGCAGCGGACACAACCGCTATGGCTACACCTTC. The entire variable domain, with the rest obtained from reference TRBV7-9 and TRBJ1-2, is as follows: DTGVSQNPRHKITKRGQNVTFRCDPISEHNRLYWYRQTLGQGPEFLTYFQNEAQLEKSRLLSDRFSAERPKGSFSTLEIQRTEQGDSAMYLCASSGHNRYGYTFGSGTRLTVV.

The chain carries TRBV11-2 and TRBJ2-1; unclear D gene. Gene TRBJ2-7 matches the end of the DNA better, so the J call may be wrong. The CDR3 runs 14 residues. Germline V lookup: CDR1 SGHAT, CDR2 FQNNGV. CDR3 bases: TGTGCCAGCAGCTTAATCGACTTCTACAATGAGCAGTACTTC. Translating it yields CASSLIDFYNEQYF.